The rows below give T cell receptor beta chains drawn from one sample of a study of cytomegalovirus exposure and HLA in healthy donors. TCRdb's copy holds only in-frame clones and misses some; the assay was immunoSEQ multiplex PCR. The data contain around 99,000 clones, roughly 80% of them singletons. Sequenced input: PBMCs. These TCRs come from a man under 40 in good health and CMV-seronegative. The CDR3 runs from the conserved cysteine through the conserved F or W. The order of the fields is clone size, J gene, D gene, V gene, CDR3 DNA, CDR3 protein. The D gene is left open where the match is weak. Expanded clones are given a class, and other clones once, few, many or no size at all.

-,TRBJ1-5,-,TRBV5-6,TGTGCCAGCAGCATCCAGGGCGATCAGCCCCAGCATTTT,CASSIQGDQPQHF
-,TRBJ2-7,-,TRBV6-6,TGTGCCAGCAGCCGGGATGTCTACGAGCAGTACTTC,CASSRDVYEQYF
-,TRBJ1-2,-,TRBV30,TGTGCCTGGAGTGCGGCAGGGGCGAACTATGGCTACACCTTC,CAWSAAGANYGYTF
-,TRBJ2-7,-,TRBV10-3,TGTGCCATCAGCAGGGGACCCTACGAGCAGTACTTC,CAISRGPYEQYF
-,TRBJ2-5,TRBD2,TRBV9,TGTGCCAGCGCGTCTCTAGCGGGGCCGGGGGAGACCCAGTACTTC,CASASLAGPGETQYF
-,TRBJ2-3,TRBD2,TRBV5-1,TGCGCCAGCAGCCCCGGACTAGCGGGACGGACAGATACGCAGTATTTT,CASSPGLAGRTDTQYF
-,TRBJ1-1,-,TRBV18,TGTGCCAGCTCACCACGGCATACCGTGGACACTGAAGCTTTCTTT,CASSPRHTVDTEAFF
once,TRBJ2-2,-,TRBV7-9,TGTGCCAGCAGTACCTCGTGGGGGGCCGGGGAGCTGTTTTTT,CASSTSWGAGELFF
-,TRBJ2-1,TRBD2,TRBV6-5,TGTGCCAGCAGGCTGGGACTAGCGGCCCTTGAGCAGTTCTTC,CASRLGLAALEQFF
-,TRBJ1-1,TRBD1,TRBV19,TGTGCCAGTCTACAGGGGCCTGAAGCTTTCTTT,CASLQGPEAFF
-,TRBJ2-3,-,TRBV7-9,TGTGCCAGCAGCTTTGGGCAGGGTGTGACAGATACGCAGTATTTT,CASSFGQGVTDTQYF
-,TRBJ2-1,-,TRBV9,TGTGCCAGCAGCGTAGTTGGCTGGGGGGATGAGCAGTTCTTC,CASSVVGWGDEQFF
-,TRBJ1-2,TRBD1,TRBV6-5,TGTGCCAGCAGCCCACCTGACAGGGGGCTAAAGGGCTACACCTTC,CASSPPDRGLKGYTF
-,TRBJ1-1,-,TRBV19,TGTGCCAGTAGCCCTTCGGGGAGTTGGGAAGCTTTCTTT,CASSPSGSWEAFF
-,TRBJ2-3,-,TRBV4-1,TGCGCCAGCAGCCAAGTTCCAGGAACCCCCATCGTGGTGGATACGCAGTATTTT,CASSQVPGTPIVVDTQYF
-,TRBJ1-1,TRBD1,TRBV18,TGTGCCAGCTCACCCGGGACAGGTGTCATGAACACTGAAGCTTTCTTT,CASSPGTGVMNTEAFF
-,TRBJ2-3,TRBD2,TRBV10-2,TGCGCCAGCAGTGTGTTCCAGCGGGGGGATACGCAGTATTTT,CASSVFQRGDTQYF
-,TRBJ1-2,TRBD1,TRBV27,TGTGCCAGCAGGACCGGGACAGAGGTCTATGGCTACACCTTC,CASRTGTEVYGYTF
few,TRBJ1-1,-,TRBV5-6,TGTGCCAGCAGCCCGGGAGCCCGTGAGGCTTTCTTT,CASSPGAREAFF
-,TRBJ2-2,TRBD2,TRBV7-9,TGTGCCAGCAGCTCGGGACTAGCGGGAGCGAACACCGGGGAGCTGTTTTTT,CASSSGLAGANTGELFF
-,TRBJ2-7,TRBD2,TRBV5-1,TGCGCCAGCAGCTTGTTCGGCGGGGGCTCCTACGAGCAGTACTTC,CASSLFGGGSYEQYF
-,TRBJ1-4,-,TRBV18,TGTGCCAGCTCACCAGACACAGGGCGCATTAATGAAAAACTGTTTTTT,CASSPDTGRINEKLFF
-,TRBJ1-2,-,TRBV18,TGTGCCAGCTCACCAGGGGCAGGCCACTATGGCTACACCTTC,CASSPGAGHYGYTF
-,TRBJ2-7,TRBD1,TRBV6-5,TGTGCCAGCAGTCCCAGGGGGACAGGATATTACGAGCAGTACTTC,CASSPRGTGYYEQYF
-,TRBJ1-1,-,TRBV15,TGTGCCACCAGCAGAGATTATCTCAACACTGAAGCTTTCTTT,CATSRDYLNTEAFF
-,TRBJ1-4,TRBD1,TRBV27,TGTGCCAGCACCCCCTCCGGGACAGGGCCCGAAAAACTGTTTTTT,CASTPSGTGPEKLFF
-,TRBJ2-1,-,TRBV5-1,TGCGCCAGCACTCTCTCCTACAATGAGCAGTTCTTC,CASTLSYNEQFF
-,TRBJ2-7,-,TRBV5-6,TGTGCCAGCAGCTTGGGAACGGGAAGCGAGCAGTACTTC,CASSLGTGSEQYF
once,TRBJ2-7,-,TRBV5-1,TGCGCCAGCAGCAAGACTAGTCCCACCGAGCAGTACTTC,CASSKTSPTEQYF
-,TRBJ1-1,-,TRBV18,TGTGCCAGCTCACCAGACAGGAACTTGAACACTGAAGCTTTCTTT,CASSPDRNLNTEAFF
-,TRBJ1-2,-,TRBV30,TGTGCCTGGAGCACGGGGCGGGGTGGCTATGGCTACACCTTC,CAWSTGRGGYGYTF
-,TRBJ2-7,TRBD2,TRBV6-5,TGTGCCAGCAGTCACCCTAGCGGGGGGGCGTACGAGCAGTACTTC,CASSHPSGGAYEQYF
-,TRBJ1-2,-,TRBV30,TGTGCCTGGAGTGAGGGGTGGCAAGGCTACACCTTC,CAWSEGWQGYTF
-,TRBJ1-1,-,TRBV7-9,TGTGCCAGCAGCTTAAAGCGGGAGGGGACTGAAGCTTTCTTT,CASSLKREGTEAFF
once,TRBJ2-3,-,TRBV30,TGTGCCTGGAGTCATGGCGAGGCAGATACGCAGTATTTT,CAWSHGEADTQYF
-,TRBJ1-2,-,TRBV5-1,TGCGCCAGCAGACAGGGTGCCAACTATGGCTACACCTTC,CASRQGANYGYTF
-,TRBJ2-3,-,TRBV6-5,TGTGCCAGCAGTTACGACAGGCCAACTAGCACAGATACGCAGTATTTT,CASSYDRPTSTDTQYF
-,TRBJ2-7,TRBD2,TRBV4-1,TGCGCCAGCAGCCAACATAGCGGGACTACCTACGAGCAGTACTTC,CASSQHSGTTYEQYF
-,TRBJ1-2,-,TRBV4-1,TGCGCCAGCAGCCAAGATCGCGGCCTCTCGACAGGCGGCTCCTATGGCTACACCTTC,CASSQDRGLSTGGSYGYTF
-,TRBJ1-1,-,TRBV15,TGTGCCACCAGCAGAGATGGAGGGGCGAGCACTGAAGCTTTCTTT,CATSRDGGASTEAFF
-,TRBJ2-1,-,TRBV2,TGTGCCAGCATCTCACAGGGTCATGCGGATGAGCAGTTCTTC,CASISQGHADEQFF
-,TRBJ2-7,TRBD2,TRBV2,TGTGCCAGCAGCGACGGGGGAGCGGGGGCCTACGAGCAGTACTTC,CASSDGGAGAYEQYF